One and the same sample provided the 9 T cell receptor beta chains below, sequenced in a study of blood T cells in healthy people across ages. A sample-barcoded 5' primer and a J-beta primer mix were used in a second PCR of about 7 to 12 cycles. TCRdb re-called the 5' RACE reads through MiXCR, storing one row per CDR3 protein. The sample holds fewer than 950,000 distinct CDR3 sequences, around 36% seen once. Sequencing input: blood. These receptors were taken from a man between 18 and 29 years old in good health.

The rearrangement joins TRBV2 to TRBJ2-1, with D tentatively TRBD1 or TRBD2 (6 bases each). From germline, CDR1 is SNHLY and CDR2 FYNNEI. The germline V and J ends were trimmed by 0 bases and 1 base, with 13 bases remaining between them. The length of the CDR3 is 17 residues. The CDR3 loop is CASSEALGGRSYNEQFF. The CDR3 DNA follows: TGTGCCAGCAGTGAAGCGCTTGGGGGGCGATCCTACAATGAGCAGTTCTTC.

The chain carries TRBV5-5 and TRBJ2-5; D perhaps matches TRBD1 (6 bases). V shed 4 bases and J shed 5 bases, with 27 bases lying between them. Per germline, CDR1 SGHKS and CDR2 YYEKEE (reference sequence). This CDR3 is built from 18 residues. The CDR3 protein is CASSIRDIGRRSRETQYF. The CDR3 nucleotides are TGTGCCAGCAGCATCCGGGACATCGGGCGGAGGTCGAGGGAGACCCAGTACTTC.

This clonotype was observed a few times. The CDR3 protein is CASSQHASGANVLTF. CDR3 bases: TGTGCCAGCAGCCAACATGCGTCTGGGGCCAACGTCCTGACTTTC. The chain carries TRBV4-2 and TRBJ2-6; D remains ambiguous. The length of the CDR3 is 15 residues. The ends were cut back, 2 bases at V and 1 base at J, with 6 bases in the middle. Germline V CDR1 and CDR2: LGHNA, YNFKEQ.

The CDR3 reads CASSPTGPDEQFF. The CDR3, as DNA: TGTGCCAGCAGTCCAACAGGGCCTGATGAGCAGTTCTTC. The J gene is TRBJ2-1, the V gene TRBV6-5, with D perhaps TRBD1 (6 bases). Germline V lookup: CDR1 MNHEY, CDR2 SVGAGI. The CDR3 has 13 residues. V was cut by 5 bases and J by 8 bases, with 13 bases left in between.

This clonotype showed up just a few times. The J gene is TRBJ2-3, the V gene TRBV2; D unclear. The V gene's germline CDR1 is SNHLY and CDR2 FYNNEI. The length of the CDR3 is 12 residues. DNA for the CDR3: TGTTCCTCGGTGGATTACGCAGATACGCAGTATTTT. It is translated as CSSVDYADTQYF. Using reference TRBV2 and TRBJ2-3 for the parts outside the CDR3, the full variable domain is EPEVTQTPSHQVTQMGQEVILRCVPISNHLYFYWYRQILGQKVEFLVSFYNNEISEKSEIFDDQFSVERPDGSNFTLKIRSTKLEDSAMYFCSSVDYADTQYFGPGTRLTVL.

The CDR3 loop reads CATSRDGSSGGIETQYF. DNA for the CDR3: TGTGCCACCAGCAGAGATGGGTCTAGCGGGGGGATAGAGACCCAGTACTTC. The chain has TRBV15 and TRBJ2-7, with 11 nucleotides matching TRBD2. The J call may not be correct, given that the DNA end is closer to TRBJ2-5. CDR1 is LNHNV, CDR2 YYDKDF, per germline (reference sequence). This CDR3 has 17 residues.

This clonotype appeared a few times. The rearrangement links TRBV3-1 to TRBJ2-1; D is possibly TRBD1 (6 bases). In germline, CDR1 is LGHDT, CDR2 YNNKEL (reference sequence). V was pared by 4 bases and J by 7 bases, with 17 bases between. The CDR3 runs 15 residues. The CDR3 DNA reads TGTGCCAGCAGCCCGAAGCCGGGACAACGGAATGAGCAGTTCTTC. It specifies CASSPKPGQRNEQFF.

This clonotype was detected only a few times. This sequence joins TRBV12-3 or TRBV12-4 and TRBJ2-7; no clear D. Between the trimmed V and J ends, which lost 6 bases and 7 bases, there was a span of 19 bases. The CDR3 spans 14 residues. The CDR3 spells CASSPENQYNEQYF. Written as DNA, the CDR3 is TGTGCCAGCAGCCCAGAGAACCAATACAATGAGCAGTACTTC.

Written as DNA, the CDR3 is TGCAGTGCCCGGCTAGCGGGGGACTTCTACAATGAGCAGTTCTTC. Protein sequence: CSARLAGDFYNEQFF. The chain couples TRBV20-1 to TRBJ2-1; TRBD2 matches 10 bases. This CDR3 region has 15 residues. Trimming removed 6 bases from V and 3 bases from J; junction bases left unmatched: 8. Germline CDR1 is DFQATT and CDR2 is SNEGSKA (reference sequence).